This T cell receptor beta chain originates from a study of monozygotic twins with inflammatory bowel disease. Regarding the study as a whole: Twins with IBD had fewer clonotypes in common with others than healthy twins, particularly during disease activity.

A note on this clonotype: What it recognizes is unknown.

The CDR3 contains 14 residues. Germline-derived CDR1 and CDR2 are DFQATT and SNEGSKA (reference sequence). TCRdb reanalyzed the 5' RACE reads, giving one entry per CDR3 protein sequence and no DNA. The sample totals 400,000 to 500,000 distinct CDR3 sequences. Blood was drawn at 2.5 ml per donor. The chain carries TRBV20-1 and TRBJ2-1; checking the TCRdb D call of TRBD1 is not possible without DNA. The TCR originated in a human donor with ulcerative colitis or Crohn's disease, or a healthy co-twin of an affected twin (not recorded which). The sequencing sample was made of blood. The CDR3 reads CSASGGQDYNEQFF.